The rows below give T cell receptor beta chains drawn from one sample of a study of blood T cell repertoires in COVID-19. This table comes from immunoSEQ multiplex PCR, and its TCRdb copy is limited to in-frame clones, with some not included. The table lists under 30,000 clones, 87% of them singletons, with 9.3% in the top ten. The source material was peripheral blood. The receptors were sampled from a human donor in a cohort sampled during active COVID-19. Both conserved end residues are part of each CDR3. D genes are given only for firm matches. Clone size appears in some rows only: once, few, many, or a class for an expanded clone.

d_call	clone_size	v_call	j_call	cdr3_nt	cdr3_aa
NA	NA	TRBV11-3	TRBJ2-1	TGTGCCAGCAGCGTAACAGGAATTCCGGGACTTAACAATGAGCAGTTCTTC	CASSVTGIPGLNNEQFF
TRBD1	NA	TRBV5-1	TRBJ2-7	TGCGCCAGCAGCTTGGCCCCAGGGGGAGACGAGCAGTACTTC	CASSLAPGGDEQYF
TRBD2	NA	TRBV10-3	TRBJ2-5	TGTGCCATCAGGGTAGCGGGGGGGCAAGAGACCCAGTACTTC	CAIRVAGGQETQYF
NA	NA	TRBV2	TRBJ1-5	TGTGCCAGCAGTGATGCAGGCGGCAATCAGCCCCAGCATTTT	CASSDAGGNQPQHF
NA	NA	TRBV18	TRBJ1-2	TGTGCCAGCTCACTAGAACACTACAAAGCTAACTATGGCTACACCTTC	CASSLEHYKANYGYTF
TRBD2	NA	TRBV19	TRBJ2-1	TGTGCCAGTAGTATCACAGCGGGAGGTTCCTACAATGAGCAGTTCTTC	CASSITAGGSYNEQFF
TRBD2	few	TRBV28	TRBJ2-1	TGTGCCAGCCTCCCGCCCGGACTAGCCTACAATGAGCAGTTCTTC	CASLPPGLAYNEQFF
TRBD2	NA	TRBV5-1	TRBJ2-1	TGCGCCAGCAGCCGCGATTTCTTGACGGCGGGGGGGCCTCGACCTGAGCAGTTCTTC	CASSRDFLTAGGPRPEQFF
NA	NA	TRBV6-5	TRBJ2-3	TGTGCCAGCAGTTATCAACAGGGTCTAGATACGCAGTATTTT	CASSYQQGLDTQYF
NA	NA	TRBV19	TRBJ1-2	TGTGCCAGTAGTATAGACGGACAGAAGTTCTATGGCTACACCTTC	CASSIDGQKFYGYTF
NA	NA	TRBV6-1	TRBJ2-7	TGTGCCAGCAGTGACAGGATATACGAGCAGTACTTC	CASSDRIYEQYF
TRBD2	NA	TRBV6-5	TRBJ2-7	TGTGCCAGCAGCTCGGGCCCCGGGACTATCTACGAGCAGTACTTC	CASSSGPGTIYEQYF
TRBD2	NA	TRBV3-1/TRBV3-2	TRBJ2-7	TGTGCCAGCAGCCAAGATGGAGGACTAGCGAATACCTACGAGCAGTACTTC	CASSQDGGLANTYEQYF
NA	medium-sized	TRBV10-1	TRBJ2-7	TGCGCCAGCAGTCCCCAGGATGGACATCGAATTCAGTACTTC	CASSPQDGHRIQYF
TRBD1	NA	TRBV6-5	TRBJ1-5	TGTGCCAGCGACAGGGGGCGCGGAGATCAGCCCCAGCATTTT	CASDRGRGDQPQHF
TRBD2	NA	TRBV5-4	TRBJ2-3	TGTGCCAGCAGCTCCAGGACTAGCGGGGCCGCAGATACGCAGTATTTT	CASSSRTSGAADTQYF
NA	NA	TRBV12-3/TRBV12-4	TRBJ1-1	TGTGCCAGCAGGTCAGCATTGGGAGCAGCTTTCTTT	CASRSALGAAFF
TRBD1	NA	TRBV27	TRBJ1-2	TGTGCCAGCAGTGGGACAGGGTTCCAGGATGGCTACACCTTC	CASSGTGFQDGYTF
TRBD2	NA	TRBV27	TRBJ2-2	TGTGCCAGCAGTTCGCTAGCGGGAGTCCGGGAGCTGTTTTTT	CASSSLAGVRELFF
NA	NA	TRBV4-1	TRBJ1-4	TGCGCCAGCAGCCACCTTAGGGTAGACAGGTCGGCTAATGAAAAACTGTTTTTT	CASSHLRVDRSANEKLFF
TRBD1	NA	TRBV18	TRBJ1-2	TGTGCCAGCTCTCGGACAGGGGAACGAAATGGCTACACCTTC	CASSRTGERNGYTF
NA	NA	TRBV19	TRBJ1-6	TGTGCCAGTAGTGGTAGATGGGGCCCCAATTCACCCCTCCACTTT	CASSGRWGPNSPLHF
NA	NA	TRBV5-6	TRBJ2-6	TGTGCCAGCAGCCCCGGGGGCTCTGGGGCCAACGTCCTGACTTTC	CASSPGGSGANVLTF
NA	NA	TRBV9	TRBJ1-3	TGTGCCAGCAGCGACCACACCAGGGTCGGCTCTGGAAACACCATATATTTT	CASSDHTRVGSGNTIYF
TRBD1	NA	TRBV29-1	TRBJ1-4	TGCAGCGCTGGACAGGCTAATGAAAAACTGTTTTTT	CSAGQANEKLFF
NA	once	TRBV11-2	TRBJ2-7	TGTGCCAGCAGCTTAGACGCAGGCGAGCAGTACTTC	CASSLDAGEQYF
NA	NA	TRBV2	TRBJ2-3	TGTGCCAGCAGTGTGGCGGATCGCACAGATACGCAGTATTTT	CASSVADRTDTQYF
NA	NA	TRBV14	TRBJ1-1	TGTGCCAGCAGCCAAGATCAGATGGTCGCTTTCTTT	CASSQDQMVAFF
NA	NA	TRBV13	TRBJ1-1	TGTGCCAGCAGCTTTCAACAGTTCGGTCAAGCTTTCTTT	CASSFQQFGQAFF
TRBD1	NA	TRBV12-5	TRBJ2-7	TGTGCTAGTGGTTTGGCTGGACAGGGGTGGAACTCCTACGAGCAGTACTTC	CASGLAGQGWNSYEQYF
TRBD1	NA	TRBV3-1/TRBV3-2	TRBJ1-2	TGTGCCAGCAGCCATTGGGACAGGGAGAACTATGGCTACACCTTC	CASSHWDRENYGYTF
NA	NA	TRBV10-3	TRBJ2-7	TGTGCCGTCGCTCTGGGAGGCGGGACCAGAAACTACGAGCAGTACTTC	CAVALGGGTRNYEQYF
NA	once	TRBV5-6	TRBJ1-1	TGTGCCAGCAGCTCTGTGTCGCGCCAGGGGATAAACACTGAAGCTTTCTTT	CASSSVSRQGINTEAFF
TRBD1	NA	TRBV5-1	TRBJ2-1	TGCGCCAGCACCACATCGGACAGGGGCAATGAGCAGTTCTTC	CASTTSDRGNEQFF
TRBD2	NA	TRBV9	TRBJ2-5	TGTGCCAGCAGCGTAACTAGCGGGGGGTTCGGAGAGACCCAGTACTTC	CASSVTSGGFGETQYF
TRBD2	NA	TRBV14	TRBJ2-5	TGTGCCAGCAGCCAAGGGACGGCGGGGGGGCTGGGAGAGACCCAGTACTTC	CASSQGTAGGLGETQYF
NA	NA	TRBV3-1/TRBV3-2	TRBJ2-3	TGTGCCAGCAGCCACGGGAAACCCCACGGCACAGATACGCAGTATTTT	CASSHGKPHGTDTQYF
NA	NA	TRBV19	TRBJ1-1	TGTGCCAGTAGTGCCCAGGGGATGTGGGCTTTCTTT	CASSAQGMWAFF
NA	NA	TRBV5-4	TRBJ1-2	TGTGCCAGCAGCTCCTGGTGGGCAGAAACTAACTATGGCTACACCTTC	CASSSWWAETNYGYTF
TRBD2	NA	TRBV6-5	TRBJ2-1	TGTGCCAGCAGTAAGCGGGGGGGAACCTACAATGAGCAGTTCTTC	CASSKRGGTYNEQFF
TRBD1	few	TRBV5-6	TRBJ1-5	TGTGCCAGCAGCCACAGGGGAATCAATCAGCCCCAGCATTTT	CASSHRGINQPQHF
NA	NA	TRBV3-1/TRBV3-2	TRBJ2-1	TGTGCCAGCAGCCGAGTAAATGAGCAGTTCTTC	CASSRVNEQFF
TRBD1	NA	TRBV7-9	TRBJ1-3	TGTGCCAGCAGCTTAGCGCTCATCGTGACGGGACAGGGAAACACCATATATTTT	CASSLALIVTGQGNTIYF
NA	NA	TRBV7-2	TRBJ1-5	TGTGCCAGCAGCCCGGGGGGTAATCAGCCCCAGCATTTT	CASSPGGNQPQHF
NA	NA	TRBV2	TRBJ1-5	TGTGCCAGCAATAGACTTAGCAATCAGCCCCAGCATTTT	CASNRLSNQPQHF
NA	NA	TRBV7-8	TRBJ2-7	TGTGCCAGCAGCTTAGCGCGAGGCAGCTACGAGCAGTACTTC	CASSLARGSYEQYF
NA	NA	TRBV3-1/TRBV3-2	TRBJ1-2	TGTGCCAGCAGTCAACCCGACCAGGAGGGTAACTATGGCTACACCTTC	CASSQPDQEGNYGYTF
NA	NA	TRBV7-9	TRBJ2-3	TGTGCCAGCAGCTTGATGCGGGGGCTGCAAGATACGCAGTATTTT	CASSLMRGLQDTQYF
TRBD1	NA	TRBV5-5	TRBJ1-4	TGTGCCAGCAGCATTCAGGGGGCCGGTGAAAAACTGTTTTTT	CASSIQGAGEKLFF
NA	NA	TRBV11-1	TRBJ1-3	TGTGCCTCCGGACAGAACTCTGGAAACACCATATATTTT	CASGQNSGNTIYF